This T cell receptor (beta chain) was captured by sequencing in a study of T cell clonotyping in hematopoietic cell transplantation. Repertoires were generated with immunoSEQ multiplex PCR, while TCRdb's copy carries only in-frame clones and drops some. The sample shows under 10,000 clones, roughly 79% of them seen only once. V lost 4 bases, J lost 5 bases, and 27 bases lay in between. CDR3 length equals 18 residues. CDR1 and CDR2 from the germline V gene are MDHEN and SYDVKM. This chain uses TRBV28 with TRBJ2-7; D may be TRBD1 (5 bases). Material: peripheral blood mononuclear cells, obtained 180 days after allogeneic stem cell transplant. The sequence came from a female patient aged 50 to 60 who had an allogeneic stem cell transplant from an unrelated donor, so the T cells may come from the graft donor. Some clones in this sample may be carry-over from other donors' samples. The CDR3 DNA reads TGTGCCAGCAGTTCGACTTCTAGGCGGTCCGGCAGGGTCCACGAGCAGTACTTC. It yields the protein CASSSTSRRSGRVHEQYF.